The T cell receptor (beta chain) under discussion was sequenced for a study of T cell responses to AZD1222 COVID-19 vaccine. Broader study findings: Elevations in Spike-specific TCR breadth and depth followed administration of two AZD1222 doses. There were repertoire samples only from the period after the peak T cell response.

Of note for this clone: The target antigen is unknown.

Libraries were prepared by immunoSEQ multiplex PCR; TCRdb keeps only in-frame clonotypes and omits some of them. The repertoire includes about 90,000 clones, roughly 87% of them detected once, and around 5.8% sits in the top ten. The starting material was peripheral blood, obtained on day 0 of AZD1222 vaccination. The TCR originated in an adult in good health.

DNA for the CDR3: TGTGCCAGCAGCTTAAGGTTGGGACTGGTCAACAATGAGCAGTTCTTC. Translating it yields CASSLRLGLVNNEQFF. The chain links TRBV7-9 to TRBJ2-1, with a tentative D call TRBD2 (6 bases). The CDR3 has 16 residues. CDR1 is SEHNR, CDR2 FQNEAQ, per germline (reference sequence). Trimming shortened V by 2 bases and J by 5 bases, and 16 bases separated the two germline ends.